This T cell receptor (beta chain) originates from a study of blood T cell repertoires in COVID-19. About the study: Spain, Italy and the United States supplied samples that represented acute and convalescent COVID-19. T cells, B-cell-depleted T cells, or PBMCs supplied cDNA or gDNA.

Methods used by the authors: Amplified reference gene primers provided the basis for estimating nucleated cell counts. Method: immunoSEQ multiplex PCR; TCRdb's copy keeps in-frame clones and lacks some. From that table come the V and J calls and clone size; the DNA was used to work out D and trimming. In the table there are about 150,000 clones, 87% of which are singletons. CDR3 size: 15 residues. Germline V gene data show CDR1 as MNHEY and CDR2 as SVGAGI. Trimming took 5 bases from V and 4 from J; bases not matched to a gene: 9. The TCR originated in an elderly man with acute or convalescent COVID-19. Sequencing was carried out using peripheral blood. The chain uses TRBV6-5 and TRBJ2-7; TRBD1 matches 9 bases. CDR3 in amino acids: CASSKWDRASYEQYF. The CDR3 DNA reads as TGTGCCAGCAGTAAATGGGACAGGGCTTCGTACGAGCAGTACTTC.